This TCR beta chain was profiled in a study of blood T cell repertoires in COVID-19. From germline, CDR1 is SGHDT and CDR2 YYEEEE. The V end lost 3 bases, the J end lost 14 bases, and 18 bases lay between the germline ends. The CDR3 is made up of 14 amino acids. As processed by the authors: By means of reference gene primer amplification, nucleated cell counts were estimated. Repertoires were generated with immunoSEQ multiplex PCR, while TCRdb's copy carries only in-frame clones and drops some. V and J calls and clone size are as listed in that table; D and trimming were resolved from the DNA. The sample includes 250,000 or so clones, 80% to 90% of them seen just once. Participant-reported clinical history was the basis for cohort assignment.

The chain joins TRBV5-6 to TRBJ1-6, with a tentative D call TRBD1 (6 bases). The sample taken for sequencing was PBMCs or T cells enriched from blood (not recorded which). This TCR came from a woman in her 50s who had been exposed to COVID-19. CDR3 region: CASSSDRHGGALHF. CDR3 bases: TGTGCCAGCAGCTCAGACAGGCACGGTGGGGCCCTCCACTTT.